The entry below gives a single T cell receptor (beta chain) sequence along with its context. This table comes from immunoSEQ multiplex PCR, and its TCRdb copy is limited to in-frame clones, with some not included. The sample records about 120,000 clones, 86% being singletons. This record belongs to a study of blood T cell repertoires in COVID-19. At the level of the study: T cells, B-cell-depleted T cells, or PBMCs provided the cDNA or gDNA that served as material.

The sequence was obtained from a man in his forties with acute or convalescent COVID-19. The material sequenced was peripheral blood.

CDR3 nucleotide sequence: TGTGCCAGTAGTATCGAGGTCAGCCTCGGCTTCTCTGGAAACACCATATATTTT. This sequence encodes CASSIEVSLGFSGNTIYF. This chain connects TRBV19 to TRBJ1-3; unclear D gene. The V end was cut by 3 bases, the J end by 0 bases, with 18 bases between. This CDR3 contains 18 residues. The germline gives CDR1 LNHDA, CDR2 SQIVND (reference sequence).